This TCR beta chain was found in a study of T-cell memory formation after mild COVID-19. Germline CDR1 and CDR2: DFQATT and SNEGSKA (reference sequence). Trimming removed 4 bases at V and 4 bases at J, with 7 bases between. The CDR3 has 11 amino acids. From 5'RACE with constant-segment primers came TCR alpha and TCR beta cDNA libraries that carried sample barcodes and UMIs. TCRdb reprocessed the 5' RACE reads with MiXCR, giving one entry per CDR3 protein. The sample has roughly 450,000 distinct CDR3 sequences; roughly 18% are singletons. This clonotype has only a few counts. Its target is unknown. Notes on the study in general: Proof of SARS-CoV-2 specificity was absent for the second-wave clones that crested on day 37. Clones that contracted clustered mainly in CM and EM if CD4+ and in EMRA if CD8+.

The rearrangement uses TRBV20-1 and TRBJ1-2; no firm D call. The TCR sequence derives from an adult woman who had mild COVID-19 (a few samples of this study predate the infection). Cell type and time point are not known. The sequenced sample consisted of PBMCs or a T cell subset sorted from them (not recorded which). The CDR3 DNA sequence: TGCAGTGCTAATAGTCCCTATGGCTACACCTTC. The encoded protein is CSANSPYGYTF.